This T cell receptor beta chain is drawn from a study of blood T cell repertoires in COVID-19. As for the study in general: Specimens from acute and convalescent COVID-19 originated in the United States, Italy and Spain.

In the authors' methods: Estimates of nucleated cell counts were drawn from the amplification of reference gene primers. TCRdb's table, derived via immunoSEQ multiplex PCR, lists solely in-frame clones and lacks some. The DNA was the basis for D and trimming; V, J and clone size are from that table. Of 270,000 or so clones in the sample, nearly 90% are singletons; the top ten hold around 10%. V trimming: 2 bases; J trimming: 2 bases; junction bases outside the gene matches: 8. The CDR3 spans 16 residues. Germline V gives CDR1 MGHRA, CDR2 YSYEKL. During active infection, Seattle patients enrolled and were then monitored through disease.

The clonotype was recovered from a woman aged 25 to 39 with COVID-19, enrolled during active disease. V and J are TRBV4-1 and TRBJ1-2; 7 bases map to TRBD1. The sample comprised peripheral blood. The CDR3 nucleotides read TGCGCCAGCAGCCAACCCAACAGGGGAGTAAACTATGGCTACACCTTC. Its protein product is CASSQPNRGVNYGYTF.